This TCR beta chain was captured in a study of cytomegalovirus exposure and HLA in healthy donors. A single count supports this clone. Its cognate antigen is unknown. The PCR was carried out with 60 Vbeta primers and 13 Jbeta primers. The method was immunoSEQ multiplex PCR; TCRdb's version includes in-frame clones alone and lacks a portion of them. This sample has more than 95,000 clones, with about 75% found just once. The germline gives CDR1 WNHNN, CDR2 SYGVQD (reference sequence). The CDR3 is 16 residues long. V was clipped by 6 bases and J by 5 bases; unmatched bases: 15. Study-level results: TRBV6-2, TRBV6-3 and some other V segments were unresolvable in 87-base-pair reads. In an earlier analysis, in under 700 donors, most V segments appeared productive either ~90% or ~30% of the time. The study flagged about 150 TCR beta chains as cytomegalovirus-associated.

V and J are TRBV10-1 and TRBJ2-5; 7 bases map to TRBD1. The receptor's source is a man in his 60s in good health and CMV-seropositive. Sequenced material: PBMCs. The CDR3 sequence is CASSRDSGLWGETQYF. The CDR3 bases are TGCGCCAGCAGCCGGGACAGCGGCCTTTGGGGGGAGACCCAGTACTTC.